This passage covers 22 T cell receptor beta chains from one sample sequenced in a study of CD8 T cells in Susac syndrome. With random hexamers, about 0.45 to 1 ug RNA was reverse transcribed. Each CDR3 protein gets one entry after TCRdb re-called the immunoSEQ multiplex PCR reads with MiXCR. The sample shows about 240,000 distinct CDR3 sequences, 90% to 96% of them seen only once. The source material was CD4+ T cells from PBMCs. The receptors shown here come from a human donor with Susac syndrome.

The V and J genes are TRBV14 and TRBJ1-1, with D uncertain. The V and J ends lost 2 bases and 0 bases respectively, with 7 bases between them. The CDR3 has 14 residues. Germline V gene data show CDR1 as SGHDN and CDR2 as FVKESK. Written as DNA, the CDR3 is TGTGCCAGCAGCCAAAACATGGTGAACACTGAAGCTTTCTTT. Its protein is CASSQNMVNTEAFF.

The CDR3 DNA follows: TGTGCCAGCAGCGCCACCGGGACAGGGGATGTCTACGAGCAGTACTTC. This codes for CASSATGTGDVYEQYF. This chain joins TRBV9 and TRBJ2-7; 10 positions match TRBD1. Germline CDR1 SGDLS, CDR2 YYNGEE. The J segment lost 3 bases and the V segment lost 3 bases, leaving 9 bases of the junction unmatched. There are 16 residues in the CDR3.

The V and J genes are TRBV18 and TRBJ2-7, with 10 bases identical to TRBD1. CDR3 length: 14 residues. J lost 4 bases, V lost 3 bases, and 3 bases had no gene match. Germline CDR1 and CDR2: KGHSH and LQKENI. CDR3 DNA sequence: TGTGCCAGCTCACCTAGGACAGGGGGGTACGAGCAGTACTTC. This translates into CASSPRTGGYEQYF.

This clonotype was detected once. The CDR3 loop is CASRAEIGQGYGYTF. The DNA of the CDR3 is TGTGCCAGCAGAGCTGAGATAGGACAGGGCTATGGCTACACCTTC. The chain recombines TRBV9 with TRBJ1-2; 8 bases align to TRBD1. Looked up from germline, CDR1 is SGDLS and CDR2 is YYNGEE. V dropped 5 bases and J dropped 4; count of bases not matched to a gene: 10. This CDR3 spans 15 amino acids.

This chain joins TRBV28 and TRBJ1-1; D uncertain. This CDR3 has 13 amino acids. CDR1 and CDR2 from the germline V gene are MDHEN and SYDVKM. The V end was cut by 6 bases, the J end by 1 base, with 9 bases between. The CDR3: CASRARQNTEAFF. The CDR3 DNA reads as TGTGCCAGCAGAGCTAGACAGAACACTGAAGCTTTCTTT.

The chain uses TRBV12-3 or TRBV12-4 and TRBJ2-1, with D perhaps matching TRBD2 (5 bases). V lost 2 bases, J lost 7 bases, and 9 bases lay in between. The CDR3 extends over 13 amino acids. CDR3 DNA: TGTGCCAGCAGTTTACGGGATTCGAATGAGCAGTTCTTC. Its protein product is CASSLRDSNEQFF.

V usage is TRBV3-1 and J usage is TRBJ1-1; possibly TRBD1 for D (6 bases). This CDR3 comprises 14 residues. Germline lookup yields CDR1 LGHDT and CDR2 YNNKEL (reference sequence). The germline V and J ends were trimmed by 5 bases and 4 bases, with 14 bases remaining between them. For the CDR3, the DNA is TGTGCCAGCAGCGAGACCAGGGGAACCACTGAAGCTTTCTTT. It translates to CASSETRGTTEAFF.

The chain recombines TRBV28 with TRBJ1-2, with unresolved D. Germline V gives CDR1 MDHEN, CDR2 SYDVKM. The CDR3 is 15 residues long. The germline V and J ends were trimmed by 4 bases and 3 bases, with 15 bases remaining between them. The CDR3 protein is CASSSYSVWYYGYTF. As DNA, the CDR3 is TGTGCCAGCAGTTCCTACTCAGTATGGTACTATGGCTACACCTTC.

This chain joins TRBV15 and TRBJ1-1; D remains unclear. Trimming cost V 0 bases and J 5 bases, with 10 bases left between them. The CDR3 is 14 amino acids. Germline values: CDR1 LNHNV, CDR2 YYDKDF (reference sequence). Here the CDR3 reads CATSRDRRQTEAFF. The CDR3 DNA follows: TGTGCCACCAGCAGAGATCGGAGGCAGACTGAAGCTTTCTTT.

This rearrangement joins TRBV29-1 to TRBJ2-1; TRBD2 matches 7 bases. CDR1 and CDR2 (germline): SQVTM, ANQGSEA. V lost 7 bases and J lost 2; bases outside the gene matches: 17. The CDR3 is 17 amino acids. The CDR3 is CSASAPSSGGAYNEQFF. The CDR3 DNA reads as TGCAGCGCCTCCGCACCTTCTAGCGGAGGGGCCTACAATGAGCAGTTCTTC.

V is TRBV12-3 or TRBV12-4 and J is TRBJ2-1; possibly TRBD1 or TRBD2 for D (6 bases each). The ends were cut back, 5 bases at V and 12 bases at J, with 20 bases in the middle. The CDR3 has 14 amino acids. As DNA, the CDR3 is TGTGCCAGCAGTCGGGGGACTTCAGGCAGGGGGCAGTTCTTC. This gives the protein CASSRGTSGRGQFF.

The J gene is TRBJ2-7, the V gene TRBV11-2; 7 nucleotides line up with TRBD2. The CDR3 has 13 amino acids. Germline values: CDR1 SGHAT, CDR2 FQNNGV. The J segment lost 5 bases and the V segment lost 4 bases, leaving 5 bases of the junction unmatched. This chain's CDR3 is CASSSPTSNEQYF. The CDR3 DNA reads TGTGCCAGCAGCTCCCCGACTAGCAACGAGCAGTACTTC.

This chain connects TRBV7-9 to TRBJ2-7; possibly TRBD2 for D (6 bases). The CDR3 totals 12 residues. V was pared by 1 base and J by 6 bases, with 7 bases between. The germline CDR1 and CDR2 sequences are SEHNR and FQNEAQ (reference sequence). CDR3 protein: CASSLEGGEQYF. The CDR3 DNA reads TGTGCCAGCAGCTTAGAGGGAGGCGAGCAGTACTTC.

The chain is built from TRBV30 and TRBJ1-4; a weak D match, TRBD1 (6 bases). The CDR3 is 15 residues long. Germline V CDR1 and CDR2: GTSNPN, SVGIG (reference sequence). V lost 2 bases and J lost 5, with 15 bases in between. The CDR3 loop reads CAWSRPGTRNEKLFF. Here the CDR3 DNA reads TGTGCCTGGAGTCGCCCCGGGACACGAAATGAAAAACTGTTTTTT.

V is TRBV4-2 and J is TRBJ2-7, with D uncertain. The V end lost 0 bases, the J end lost 6 bases, and 9 bases lay between the germline ends. CDR1 LGHNA and CDR2 YNFKEQ come from the germline V gene. The CDR3 consists of 13 residues. The CDR3 DNA reads TGTGCCAGCAGCCAAGATGTAGCTAGCGAGCAGTACTTC. It codes for CASSQDVASEQYF.

The CDR3 DNA is TGTGCCAGCAGTTTGGCTAGCGGGAGAGCCGGGGGGATTTACACAGATACGCAGTATTTT. The encoded protein is CASSLASGRAGGIYTDTQYF. The chain couples TRBV27 to TRBJ2-3; 10 bases map to TRBD2. Per germline, CDR1 MNHEY and CDR2 SMNVEV (reference sequence). The CDR3 covers 20 residues. J was trimmed by 2 bases and V by 3 bases; bases with no gene match: 17.

This rearrangement joins TRBV7-8 to TRBJ2-3, with a tentative D call TRBD2 (6 bases). The CDR3 loop spans 15 amino acids. CDR1 and CDR2 from the germline V gene are SGHVS and FQNEAQ. Between the trimmed V and J ends, which lost 5 bases and 1 base, there was a span of 13 bases. This CDR3 is CASSVGGLGTDTQYF. The CDR3 nucleotides are TGTGCCAGCAGCGTGGGAGGTCTGGGCACAGATACGCAGTATTTT.

The gene calls are TRBV27 and TRBJ2-3; perhaps TRBD2 as D (6 bases). CDR1 and CDR2 from the germline V gene are MNHEY and SMNVEV (reference sequence). CDR3 length: 17 amino acids. Trimming stripped 2 bases from V and 0 bases from J, with 15 bases between. CDR3 sequence: CASSLVRVRDSTDTQYF. The CDR3 bases are TGTGCCAGCAGTTTAGTACGGGTGCGGGATAGCACAGATACGCAGTATTTT.

V is TRBV27 and J is TRBJ1-1; 12 bases are a match to TRBD1. The CDR3 consists of 16 residues. Germline trimming cut 5 bases from V and 4 bases from J; bases unmatched to any gene: 8. The germline V gene encodes CDR1 MNHEY and CDR2 SMNVEV (reference sequence). The CDR3 DNA reads TGTGCCAGCAGTCCACTACGGGACAGGGGGCTCACTGAAGCTTTCTTT. Residues: CASSPLRDRGLTEAFF.

This clonotype was detected once. V is TRBV29-1 and J is TRBJ2-5, with D perhaps matching TRBD1 (5 bases). CDR1 and CDR2 from the germline V gene are SQVTM and ANQGSEA. The length of the CDR3 is 13 residues. V lost 2 bases and J 1 base, leaving 8 bases between the germline ends. CDR3 protein: CSVEPRGQETQYF. The CDR3 DNA reads as TGCAGCGTTGAACCAAGGGGCCAAGAGACCCAGTACTTC.

V usage is TRBV20-1 and J usage is TRBJ2-7; 12 nucleotides match TRBD2. From germline, CDR1 is DFQATT and CDR2 SNEGSKA (reference sequence). The CDR3 runs to 16 residues. The ends lost 0 bases at V and 5 bases at J; junction bases unmatched: 8. CDR3 sequence reads: CSARDFLAGGGDEQYF. CDR3 in DNA: TGCAGTGCTAGAGATTTTCTAGCGGGAGGGGGAGACGAGCAGTACTTC.

The chain joins TRBV29-1 to TRBJ2-5, with D unresolved. V lost 4 bases, J lost 2 bases, and 17 bases lay in between. The CDR3 runs to 15 residues. Germline V gene sequence: CDR1 SQVTM, CDR2 ANQGSEA. For the CDR3, the DNA is TGCAGCGTTGGGGGTCACCCGGAGATTCAAGAGACCCAGTACTTC. Residues: CSVGGHPEIQETQYF. The full variable domain, with the rest looked up from reference TRBV29-1 and TRBJ2-5, is SAVISQKPSRDICQRGTSLTIQCQVDSQVTMMFWYRQQPGQSLTLIATANQGSEATYESGFVIDKFPISRPNLTFSTLTVSNMSPEDSSIYLCSVGGHPEIQETQYFGPGTRLLVL.